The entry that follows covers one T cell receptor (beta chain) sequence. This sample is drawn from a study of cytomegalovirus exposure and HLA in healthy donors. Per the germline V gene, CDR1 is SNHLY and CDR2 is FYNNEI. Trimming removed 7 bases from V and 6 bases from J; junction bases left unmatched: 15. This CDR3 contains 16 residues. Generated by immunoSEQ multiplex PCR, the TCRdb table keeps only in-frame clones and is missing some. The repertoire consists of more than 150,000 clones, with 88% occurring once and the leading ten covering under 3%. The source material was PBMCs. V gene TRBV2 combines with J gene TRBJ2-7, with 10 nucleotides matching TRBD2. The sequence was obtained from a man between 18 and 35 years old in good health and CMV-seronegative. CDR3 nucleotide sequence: TGTGCCAGCAATCGGGGGGCCACTAGCGGGACTAGCGAGCAGTACTTC. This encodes CASNRGATSGTSEQYF.